The 18 T cell receptor beta chains below were found in one sample sequenced in a study of T cells in Graves' hyperthyroidism and ophthalmopathy. Amplification targeted TCR beta CDR3 regions from RNA transcripts. Researchers ran a first-round RT-PCR on the TCR CDR3 using the HTBI primer set. TCRdb reprocessed the multiplex PCR reads via MiXCR and lists one record per CDR3 protein. Among approximately 640,000 distinct CDR3 sequences listed, 15% to 20% were seen once. Sequencing input: blood. These receptors were taken from a woman younger than 45 with Graves' hyperthyroidism.

This clonotype was detected ten times or more. This chain links TRBV7-9 with TRBJ1-1; no definite D call. Germline V gene data show CDR1 as SEHNR and CDR2 as FQNEAQ (reference sequence). The V and J ends lost 5 bases and 3 bases respectively, with 7 bases between them. This CDR3 contains 12 residues. The CDR3 reads CASSRRDTEAFF. CDR3 nucleotides: TGTGCCAGCAGCCGTAGAGACACTGAAGCTTTCTTT.

This chain uses TRBV16 with TRBJ2-7; possibly TRBD1 or TRBD2 for D (6 bases each). The CDR3 contains 14 residues. The germline V gene has CDR1 KGHSY and CDR2 FQNENV. Trimming shortened V by 0 bases and J by 5 bases, and 11 bases separated the two germline ends. This chain's CDR3 is CASSQSGGADEQYF. CDR3 bases: TGTGCCAGCAGCCAATCGGGGGGCGCAGACGAGCAGTACTTC.

The V and J genes are TRBV6-2 or TRBV6-3 and TRBJ2-3, with 11 bases identical to TRBD2. The V gene end was trimmed by 6 bases and the J gene end by 2 bases; junction bases not matched to a gene: 4. Germline V lookup: CDR1 MNHEY, CDR2 SVGEGT. CDR3 length equals 15 residues. The CDR3 DNA is TGTGCCAGCAGCAGACTAGCGGGGTACACAGATACGCAGTATTTT. It yields the protein CASSRLAGYTDTQYF.

This clonotype has a count of ten or more. The V call is TRBV5-1, the J call TRBJ2-3, with 11 bases lining up with TRBD2. Trimming removed 3 bases from V and 5 bases from J; junction bases left unmatched: 8. CDR3 size: 16 residues. The germline V gene has CDR1 SGHRS and CDR2 YFSETQ. The CDR3 loop is CASSSLLAGVVDTQYF. As DNA, the CDR3 is TGCGCCAGCAGCTCTTTACTAGCGGGAGTGGTAGATACGCAGTATTTT.

Concerning this clonotype: This may be a read error, as it is one base from a much larger clone. Because it lacks the conserved phenylalanine or tryptophan at the end, this CDR3 is likely a read error. The chain uses TRBV12-3 or TRBV12-4 and TRBJ1-1; 9 nucleotides match TRBD1. The CDR3 consists of 15 residues. V shed 5 bases, J shed 4 bases, and the junction held 8 bases outside the gene matches. CDR3 nucleotides: TGTGCCAGCAGTACGATGGACAGGGGAGTCACTGAAGCTTTCTCT. It encodes CASSTMDRGVTEAFS.

V is TRBV5-5 and J is TRBJ2-3; 7 bases are shared with TRBD2. Trimming removed 2 bases from V and 3 bases from J; junction bases left unmatched: 6. Germline CDR1 reads SGHKS; CDR2 reads YYEKEE (reference sequence). This CDR3 contains 15 residues. The CDR3 nucleotides read TGTGCCAGCAGCTTACCGGGACTACGGACAGATACGCAGTATTTT. It encodes CASSLPGLRTDTQYF.

This clonotype has ten or more counts. The chain has TRBV7-2 and TRBJ1-1; 8 nucleotides line up with TRBD1. The CDR3 extends over 15 amino acids. Trimming cost V 5 bases and J 4 bases; bases outside gene matches: 9. Germline CDR1 reads SGHTA; CDR2 reads FQGNSA. CDR3 sequence (DNA): TGTGCCAGCAGCCCTCGCAGGGGGCGGAGCACTGAAGCTTTCTTT. Translated: CASSPRRGRSTEAFF.

Comments on this clonotype: Since a much larger clone is just one base distant, this may be a read error. The chain is built from TRBV28 and TRBJ2-2; possibly TRBD2 for D (6 bases). This CDR3 is built from 14 residues. CDR1 MDHEN and CDR2 SYDVKM come from the germline V gene. The CDR3 sequence: CASSFFGEEGELFF. The DNA of the CDR3 is TGTGCCAGCAGTTTCTTCGGGGAGGAAGGGGAACTGTTTTTT.

This clonotype has more than one count but fewer than ten. The CDR3 region has the DNA TGTGCCAGCAGCTTAGAGAGAGTGCCGGGGAAGAACACTGAAGCTTTCTTT. It codes for CASSLERVPGKNTEAFF. The genes are TRBV7-8 and TRBJ1-1; D unresolved. CDR1 is SGHVS, CDR2 FQNEAQ, per germline. This CDR3 region has 17 residues. Deletions cut 1 base from V and 1 base from J, with 16 bases between.

J is TRBJ1-2 and V is TRBV29-1; 8 bases agree with TRBD1. After removal of 6 bases from V and 5 bases from J, the junction contained 5 bases not matched to a gene. This CDR3 spans 12 amino acids. CDR1 is SQVTM and CDR2 is ANQGSEA in the germline V gene. The CDR3 protein is CSVRTGYYGYTF. The CDR3 nucleotides are TGCAGCGTCCGGACAGGGTATTATGGCTACACCTTC. Full variable domain (missing parts from reference TRBV29-1 and TRBJ1-2): SAVISQKPSRDICQRGTSLTIQCQVDSQVTMMFWYRQQPGQSLTLIATANQGSEATYESGFVIDKFPISRPNLTFSTLTVSNMSPEDSSIYLCSVRTGYYGYTFGSGTRLTVV.

The chain has TRBV20-1 and TRBJ2-5; perhaps D is TRBD1 or TRBD2 (6 bases each). CDR1 DFQATT and CDR2 SNEGSKA come from the germline V gene (reference sequence). Trimming left V 5 bases short and J 7 bases short, with 14 bases between. The CDR3 has 12 residues. CDR3 nucleotides: TGCAGTGCTCCTGGGGGGCCGAGGACCCAGTACTTC. Its translation: CSAPGGPRTQYF.

In this sample, this clonotype turned up many times. The J gene is TRBJ2-2, the V gene TRBV28, with 11 bases matching TRBD2. With 4 bases clipped from V and 5 bases from J, the junction kept 9 bases outside the gene matches. The germline CDR1 and CDR2 sequences are MDHEN and SYDVKM. The CDR3 length is 17 residues. The CDR3 region is CASSSALLAGETGELFF. The CDR3 nucleotides read TGTGCCAGCAGTTCCGCCCTACTAGCGGGAGAAACCGGGGAGCTGTTTTTT.

About this clonotype itself: This may stem from a read error, because a much larger clone lies one nucleotide away. The rearrangement links TRBV11-2 to TRBJ1-5; no firm D call. The germline gives CDR1 SGHAT, CDR2 FQNNGV. The CDR3 runs to 12 residues. DNA for the CDR3: TGTGCCAGCAGCTATTCGGATCAGCCCCGGCATTTT. This sequence encodes CASSYSDQPRHF.

The chain joins TRBV11-3 to TRBJ1-1, with TRBD1 as a possible D gene (5 bases). The CDR3 covers 12 residues. V lost 10 bases and J lost 3, with 12 bases in between. Germline-derived CDR1 and CDR2 are SGHNT and YENEEA. Written as DNA, the CDR3 is TGTGCCAACGGGGGGGGATACACTGAAGCTTTCTTT. The encoded protein is CANGGGYTEAFF.

The rearrangement uses TRBV14 and TRBJ2-3, with a possible D match to TRBD2 (6 bases). This CDR3 spans 16 amino acids. Per germline, CDR1 SGHDN and CDR2 FVKESK. The germline V and J ends were trimmed by 2 bases and 0 bases, with 12 bases remaining between them. The CDR3 is CASSQSTLASTDTQYF. In DNA form, the CDR3 reads TGTGCCAGCAGCCAAAGTACCCTAGCGAGCACAGATACGCAGTATTTT.

This clonotype has more than one count but fewer than ten. The V call is TRBV11-2, the J call TRBJ2-2, with 10 bases aligning to TRBD2. The CDR3 contains 19 residues. J lost 5 bases, V lost 0 bases, and 12 bases had no gene match. The V gene's germline CDR1 is SGHAT and CDR2 FQNNGV. CDR3 nucleotide sequence: TGTGCCAGCAGCTTAGAAGGTCGGCGGCTAGCGGGAGAAACCGGGGAGCTGTTTTTT. Its protein is CASSLEGRRLAGETGELFF.

The chain uses TRBV20-1 and TRBJ2-3, with TRBD2 matching over 9 bases. V was pared by 1 base and J by 2 bases, with 4 bases of the junction left unmatched. Germline values: CDR1 DFQATT, CDR2 SNEGSKA (reference sequence). The CDR3 totals 15 residues. The CDR3 protein is CSARGVAGVTDTQYF. For the CDR3, the DNA is TGCAGTGCTAGAGGAGTAGCGGGAGTCACAGATACGCAGTATTTT.

Many counts were recorded for this clonotype. The rearrangement joins TRBV30 to TRBJ2-3; perhaps TRBD2 as D (5 bases). V lost 2 bases to trimming and J lost 4 bases, with 16 bases between them. Germline lookup yields CDR1 GTSNPN and CDR2 SVGIG (reference sequence). This CDR3 is 15 amino acids long. The DNA for the CDR3 is TGTGCCTGGAGTTTATCGGGGAGCACAGCAGATACGCAGTATTTT. This encodes CAWSLSGSTADTQYF.